This T cell receptor beta chain derives from a study of T cells in Graves' hyperthyroidism and ophthalmopathy. Researchers took RNA transcripts and amplified the TCR beta CDR3 regions from them. The study used the HTBI primer set for a first-round RT-PCR of the TCR CDR3. TCRdb re-called the multiplex PCR reads through MiXCR, storing one row per CDR3 protein. Of 500,000 to 750,000 distinct CDR3 sequences listed, about 14% are singletons. This clonotype was observed at least ten times. The CDR3 has 14 amino acids. V gave up 7 bases and J gave up 3 bases; unmatched junction bases: 6. The clonotype was recovered from a woman aged 18-29 years with Graves' ophthalmopathy. The chain combines TRBV12-3 or TRBV12-4 with TRBJ2-7, with 10 bases lining up with TRBD1. The sequenced material came from blood. The CDR3 sequence: CASTPGTGVYEQYF. CDR3 DNA sequence: TGTGCCAGCACCCCCGGGACAGGGGTCTACGAGCAGTACTTC.